One and the same sample provided the 3 T cell receptor beta chains below, sequenced in a study of T cell responses to AZD1222 COVID-19 vaccine. TCRdb keeps only in-frame clones here, not all; method: immunoSEQ multiplex PCR. The sample yields about 140,000 clones, 80% to 90% seen once. The sample was peripheral blood, taken on day 0 of AZD1222 vaccination. The receptors were gathered from an adult in good health.

The CDR3 loop reads CASSSRWVDTEAFF. The CDR3 DNA reads TGTGCCAGCAGTTCCCGATGGGTTGACACTGAAGCTTTCTTT. V usage is TRBV6-5 and J usage is TRBJ1-1; no clear D. CDR3 size: 14 residues. Trimming shortened V by 4 bases and J by 3 bases, and 12 bases separated the two germline ends. Germline V gene data show CDR1 as MNHEY and CDR2 as SVGAGI.

The chain uses TRBV28 and TRBJ1-1; D not certain. Trimming took off 10 bases at V and 4 bases at J, with 19 bases between the two ends. Per the germline V gene, CDR1 is MDHEN and CDR2 is SYDVKM. This CDR3 contains 14 residues. The CDR3 is CATVMALWVTEAFF. In DNA form, the CDR3 reads TGTGCCACCGTCATGGCCCTCTGGGTCACTGAAGCTTTCTTT.

The chain has TRBV18 and TRBJ2-5, with 9 bases that match TRBD1. With V trimmed by 5 bases and J by 5 bases, 12 bases remained unmatched. The CDR3 is 16 residues long. Germline V gene data show CDR1 as KGHSH and CDR2 as LQKENI. In nucleotides, the CDR3 is TGTGCCAGCTCAGCCCTCGTTTGGACAGGGGATGAGACCCAGTACTTC. Protein: CASSALVWTGDETQYF.